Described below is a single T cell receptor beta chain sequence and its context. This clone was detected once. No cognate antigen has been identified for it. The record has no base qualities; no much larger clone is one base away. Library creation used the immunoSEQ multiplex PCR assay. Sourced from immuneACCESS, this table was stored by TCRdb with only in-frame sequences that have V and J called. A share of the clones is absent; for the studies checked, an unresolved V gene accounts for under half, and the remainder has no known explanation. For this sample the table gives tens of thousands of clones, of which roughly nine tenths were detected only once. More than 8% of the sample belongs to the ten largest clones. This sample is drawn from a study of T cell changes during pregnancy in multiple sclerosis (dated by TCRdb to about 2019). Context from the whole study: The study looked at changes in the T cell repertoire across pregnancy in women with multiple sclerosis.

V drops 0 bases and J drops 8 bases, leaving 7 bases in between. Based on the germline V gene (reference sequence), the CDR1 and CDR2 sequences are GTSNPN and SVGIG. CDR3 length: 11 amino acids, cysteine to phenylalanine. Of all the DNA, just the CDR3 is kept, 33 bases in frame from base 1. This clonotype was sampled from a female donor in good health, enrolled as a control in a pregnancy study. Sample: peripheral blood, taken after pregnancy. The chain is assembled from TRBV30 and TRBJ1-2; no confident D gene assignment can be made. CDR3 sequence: CAWSVLRGYTF. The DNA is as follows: TGTGCCTGGAGTGTACTTCGGGGCTACACCTTC.